These 3 T cell receptor beta chains were sequenced from one sample in a study of blood T cell repertoires in COVID-19. The method was immunoSEQ multiplex PCR; TCRdb's version includes in-frame clones alone and lacks a portion of them. Seen here are 150,000 to 200,000 clones, 88% observed once, and the top ten hold 5% to 6.5%. Sequencing was done on a sample of peripheral blood. Source of these receptors: a man aged 40-49 years with active or convalescent COVID-19.

This chain connects TRBV6-2 or TRBV6-3 to TRBJ1-2, with 10 nucleotides matching TRBD1. There are 14 residues in the CDR3. V lost 6 bases and J lost 4; bases outside the gene matches: 5. Germline V gene data show CDR1 as MNHEY and CDR2 as SVGEGT. CDR3 sequence reads: CASSEGQGRYGYTF. The CDR3 nucleotides are TGTGCCAGCAGCGAGGGACAGGGGCGCTATGGCTACACCTTC.

The J gene is TRBJ2-7, the V gene TRBV11-2; 8 bases fit TRBD2. V shed 1 base and J 2 bases; nucleotides not matched to a gene: 4. Germline V gene data show CDR1 as SGHAT and CDR2 as FQNNGV. CDR3 length: 15 residues. The chain's CDR3 is CASSLVGSGAYEQYF. The CDR3 coding sequence is TGTGCCAGCAGCTTAGTTGGTAGCGGGGCCTACGAGCAGTACTTC.

The chain employs TRBV28 and TRBJ2-7; D remains unclear. V was pared by 7 bases and J by 2 bases, with 12 bases between. This CDR3 has 13 residues. CDR1 is MDHEN and CDR2 is SYDVKM in the germline V gene. The CDR3 region is CASTVPSTYEQYF. The CDR3, as DNA: TGTGCCAGCACCGTTCCGAGTACCTACGAGCAGTACTTC.